This T cell receptor beta chain originates from a study of tumor-infiltrating lymphocytes in primary liver carcinoma. Researchers generated TCR beta cDNA from around 0.55 ug of total RNA, relying on a constant-region primer. Modified slightly, ARM-PCR produced TCR beta libraries over three nested multiplex PCR rounds. Two initial PCR rounds of around 10 cycles each paired TRBV1-TRBV30 forward primers with a C-beta reverse primer. TCRdb recomputed calls from the multiplex PCR reads with MiXCR, one row per CDR3 protein. The repertoire holds over 250,000 distinct CDR3 sequences, with approximately 58% as singletons. This clonotype was seen ten or more times. V was pared by 5 bases and J by 5 bases, with 15 bases of the junction left unmatched. The CDR3 length is 19 residues. CDR1 is SGHAT, CDR2 FQNNGV, per germline. The study extracted blood RNA from unsorted whole blood and also extracted germline DNA.

The chain employs TRBV11-2 and TRBJ2-5; TRBD2 matches at 15 bases. The origin of this receptor is a woman younger than 45 with primary liver carcinoma and hepatitis B virus infection. The sequenced sample was peripheral blood. The CDR3 is CASSPGLAGGFAGGETQYF. The CDR3 DNA reads as TGTGCCAGCAGCCCCGGACTAGCGGGAGGGTTTGCCGGAGGGGAGACCCAGTACTTC.